The clone carrying this T cell receptor (beta chain) was picked up a small number of times. The data are from a study of blood T cells in healthy people across ages. As for the study in general: With template switching, about one barcoded beta molecule was captured per two T cells.

With a J-beta primer mix and a sample-barcoded 5' primer, a second PCR ran roughly 6 to 11 cycles. TCRdb fed the 5' RACE reads into MiXCR, producing one record per CDR3 protein. The sample has about 730,000 distinct CDR3 sequences, approximately 39% seen once. Researchers collected about 10 milliliters of peripheral blood from every single donor. Every sample had a minimum of 6 million PBMCs isolated. V lost 6 bases, J lost 6 bases, and 8 bases stayed unmatched. The CDR3 has 14 amino acids. Germline V lookup: CDR1 SNHLY, CDR2 FYNNEI. The chain recombines TRBV2 with TRBJ2-3; 8 bases map to TRBD1. The sequenced sample was blood. The sequence derives from a woman aged 60 to 75 in good health. The CDR3 reads CASRTRGLLDTQYF. The CDR3 region has the DNA TGTGCCAGCAGGACCAGGGGGCTTTTGGATACGCAGTATTTT.